This T cell receptor beta chain was obtained from a study of T cells in Graves' hyperthyroidism and ophthalmopathy. The study's findings and limits: Most thyroid clonotypes that were expanded above 0.001 also turned up in blood.

The table lists this clonotype with many counts. Its antigen remains unknown. There were TCR beta CDR3 regions amplified from RNA transcripts. Carried out on the TCR CDR3, a first-round RT-PCR used the HTBI primer set. Each CDR3 protein is one row after TCRdb ran MiXCR on the multiplex PCR reads. The data contain some 600,000 distinct CDR3 sequences, roughly 14% of them singletons. Germline CDR1 reads SGHAT; CDR2 reads FQNNGV. The CDR3 is made up of 13 amino acids. With V trimmed by 4 bases and J by 6 bases, 4 bases remained unmatched. Diagnosing involved the use of clinical symptoms, serum thyroxine and TRAb, thyroid ultrasound and orbital computed tomography. PBMCs were collected from a roughly 10 ml volume of fresh peripheral blood.

The chain couples TRBV11-2 to TRBJ1-1; TRBD1 agrees at 8 bases. Sequencing was carried out using blood. The receptor was derived from a woman in her twenties or thirties with Graves' hyperthyroidism that later progressed to Graves' ophthalmopathy. The CDR3 DNA reads TGTGCCAGCAGCTCAGACAGGGGCGCTGAAGCTTTCTTT. This sequence encodes CASSSDRGAEAFF.